This T cell receptor (beta chain) was observed in a study of T cells in localized non-small cell lung cancer. General study points: The study sequenced only one region of the tumor. As a result, intratumor heterogeneity could not be excluded and remains possible. Adjacent uninvolved lung had the highest clonality, suggesting focused antigen responses.

Comments on this clone: Antigen specificity is unknown.

Some clones are missing from TCRdb's copy, which holds only in-frame ones; the method was immunoSEQ multiplex PCR. The repertoire consists of 130,000 or so clones, with roughly 90% occurring once and the leading ten covering over 1.5%. This CDR3 has 17 residues. J was trimmed by 6 bases and V by 4 bases; bases with no gene match: 17. Germline V gene sequence: CDR1 SGDLS, CDR2 YYNGEE. The chain couples TRBV9 to TRBJ2-3, with 7 bases aligning to TRBD2. The receptor was isolated from a female donor older than 55 with stage I lung adenocarcinoma. The sequences come from peripheral blood, collected before any cancer treatment. CDR3 in amino acids: CASSTRDYSSEGDTQYF. CDR3 bases: TGTGCCAGCAGCACACGGGACTACTCCTCAGAGGGGGATACGCAGTATTTT. Full variable domain (remainder filled in from reference TRBV9 and TRBJ2-3): DSGVTQTPKHLITATGQRVTLRCSPRSGDLSVYWYQQSLDQGLQFLIQYYNGEERAKGNILERFSAQQFPDLHSELNLSSLELGDSALYFCASSTRDYSSEGDTQYFGPGTRLTVL.